These 3 T cell receptor beta chains were all obtained from the same sample, sequenced in a study of blood T cell repertoires in COVID-19. Generated by immunoSEQ multiplex PCR, the TCRdb table keeps only in-frame clones and is missing some. The sample contains under 150,000 clones, 84% of which appear only once. Sequencing was carried out using PBMCs or T cells enriched from blood (not recorded which). These receptor sequences come from a woman in her forties or fifties who had been exposed to COVID-19.

V and J are TRBV7-8 and TRBJ2-7, with 9 bases lining up with TRBD1. The CDR3 spans 15 residues. Germline V CDR1 and CDR2: SGHVS, FQNEAQ. V lost 5 bases and J lost 4; bases outside the gene matches: 9. The DNA for the CDR3 is TGTGCCAGCAGCATCCGGGACAGGGCGAAGTACGAGCAGTACTTC. Translation: CASSIRDRAKYEQYF.

The V gene is TRBV5-1, the J gene TRBJ1-1; D gene unclear. This CDR3 has 15 residues. V was trimmed by 0 bases and J by 2 bases, leaving 11 bases between them. Germline V lookup: CDR1 SGHRS, CDR2 YFSETQ. The CDR3 spells CASSLADGFNTEAFF. The CDR3 DNA follows: TGCGCCAGCAGCTTGGCCGACGGGTTTAACACTGAAGCTTTCTTT.

The chain employs TRBV9 and TRBJ2-1; D is possibly TRBD2 (6 bases). The CDR3 is 16 amino acids. The V end lost 0 bases, the J end lost 2 bases, and 12 bases lay between the germline ends. The germline CDR1 and CDR2 sequences are SGDLS and YYNGEE. The CDR3 is CASSVEAGLAYNEQFF. In nucleotides, the CDR3 is TGTGCCAGCAGCGTAGAAGCGGGCCTGGCCTACAATGAGCAGTTCTTC.